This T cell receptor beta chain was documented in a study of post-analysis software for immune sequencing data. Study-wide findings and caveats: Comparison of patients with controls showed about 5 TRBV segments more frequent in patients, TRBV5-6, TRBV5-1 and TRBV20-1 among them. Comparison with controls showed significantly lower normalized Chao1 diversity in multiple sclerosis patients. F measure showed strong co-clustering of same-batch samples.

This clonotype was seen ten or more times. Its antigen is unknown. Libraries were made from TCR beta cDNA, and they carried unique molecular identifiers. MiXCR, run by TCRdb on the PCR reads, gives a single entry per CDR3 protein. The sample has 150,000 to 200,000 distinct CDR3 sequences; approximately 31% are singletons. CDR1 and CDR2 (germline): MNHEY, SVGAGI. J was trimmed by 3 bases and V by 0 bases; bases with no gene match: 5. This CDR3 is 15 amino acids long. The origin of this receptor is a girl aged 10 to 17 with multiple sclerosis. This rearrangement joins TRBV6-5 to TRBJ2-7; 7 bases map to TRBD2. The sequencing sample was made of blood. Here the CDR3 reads CASSYSWAGDYEQYF. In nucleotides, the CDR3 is TGTGCCAGCAGTTACTCATGGGCGGGGGACTACGAGCAGTACTTC.